The entry that follows covers one T cell receptor (beta chain) sequence. Its target is not known. All patients were mismatch repair deficient, assessed by either PCR or immunohistochemistry. TCRs were sequenced from a few patients responding to pembrolizumab. This sample was taken from a study of PD-1 blockade in mismatch repair-deficient tumors. For the study at large: Patients had about a dozen mismatch repair-deficient cancer types, all previously treated and progressing.

Germline V gives CDR1 MNHNS, CDR2 SASEGT. The ends were cut back, 3 bases at V and 5 bases at J, with 10 bases in the middle. The CDR3 contains 13 residues. Assay: immunoSEQ multiplex PCR; the TCRdb copy retains only in-frame clones and omits some. The sample consists of approximately 17,000 clones, 84% of them appearing once. General study results and limits: Tumor-resident clones, often undetectable pretreatment in blood, expanded then contracted after pembrolizumab.

This TCR came from an adult with mismatch repair-deficient cancer. V gene TRBV6-1 combines with J gene TRBJ1-1; D unclear. Sequencing was performed on PBMCs, taken less than 25 weeks after starting pembrolizumab. The CDR3 loop reads CASSDADGTEAFF. The CDR3 nucleotides are TGTGCCAGCAGTGACGCCGACGGGACTGAAGCTTTCTTT.